The following is a TCR beta chain sequence with its context. Sequencing was performed with immunoSEQ multiplex PCR; in TCRdb, only in-frame clones are kept and a portion is missing. The sample has about 8,900 clones, 55% to 75% seen once. The CDR3 is made up of 16 amino acids. The germline gives CDR1 SGHRS, CDR2 YFSETQ. Trimming shortened V by 0 bases and J by 5 bases, and 15 bases separated the two germline ends. The sample originates from a study of tumor-infiltrating lymphocytes in localized non-small cell lung cancer. The sample comprised uninvolved lung tissue not adjacent to the tumor. This receptor was taken from a human donor with non-small cell lung cancer. V and J are TRBV5-1 and TRBJ1-5, with a weak D call TRBD1 (5 bases). The chain's CDR3 is CASSLEGAVWDQPQHF. DNA of the CDR3: TGCGCCAGCAGCTTGGAAGGGGCAGTCTGGGATCAGCCCCAGCATTTT.